The source of this TCR beta chain is a study of cytomegalovirus exposure and HLA in healthy donors. With 6 bases removed from V and 1 base from J, the gap between germline ends came to 7 bases. The CDR3 sequence is 13 residues long. Germline loops: CDR1 MNHNY, CDR2 SVGAGI (reference sequence). With 60 Vbeta and 13 Jbeta primers, the PCR was carried out. TCRdb's table, derived via immunoSEQ multiplex PCR, lists solely in-frame clones and lacks some. The table shows more than 250,000 clones, with around nine tenths occurring only once. This sequence was found in a woman aged 18-35 years in good health and CMV-seronegative. The gene calls are TRBV6-6 and TRBJ2-1, with D possibly TRBD2 on 6 matching bases. Sequenced sample: PBMCs. CDR3 in DNA: TGTGCCAGCAGGGAGGGGTCCTACAATGAGCAGTTCTTC. It translates to CASREGSYNEQFF.